The 4 T cell receptor beta chains given below trace back to one sample, sequenced in a study of T-cell memory formation after mild COVID-19. Each CDR3 protein gets one entry after TCRdb re-called the 5' RACE reads with MiXCR. Here the sample spans fewer than 700,000 distinct CDR3 sequences, roughly 18% being singletons. The sequencing sample was made of PBMCs or a T cell subset sorted from them (not recorded which). The receptors stem from an adult woman who had mild COVID-19 (a few samples of this study predate the infection). Cell type and time point are not known.

The rearrangement uses TRBV15 and TRBJ2-3; 11 bases map to TRBD2. V dropped 1 base and J dropped 7; count of bases not matched to a gene: 10. This CDR3 is 17 amino acids long. Looked up from germline, CDR1 is LNHNV and CDR2 is YYDKDF (reference sequence). CDR3 region: CATSRATSGDAQHTQYF. DNA of the CDR3: TGTGCCACCAGCAGAGCGACTAGCGGGGACGCACAACATACGCAGTATTTT.

The table lists this clonotype with a few counts. The chain links TRBV27 to TRBJ1-1; D call uncertain. With 5 bases removed from V and 1 base from J, the gap between germline ends came to 8 bases. The CDR3 consists of 13 residues. The germline V gene has CDR1 MNHEY and CDR2 SMNVEV (reference sequence). CDR3 region: CASSINPNTEAFF. CDR3 DNA: TGTGCCAGCAGTATCAACCCGAACACTGAAGCTTTCTTT.

This clonotype was seen more than once but under ten times. The V call is TRBV4-3, the J call TRBJ2-1; the D is unclear. This CDR3 has 16 amino acids. V was pared by 0 bases and J by 12 bases, with 21 bases between. Germline V gene lookup returns CDR1 LGHNA and CDR2 YSLEER. CDR3 DNA: TGCGCCAGCAGCCAAGACCAGTCGCAAGTTCCGAGGAGGCAGTTCTTC. This codes for CASSQDQSQVPRRQFF.

There are a few counts of this clonotype. The rearrangement uses TRBV9 and TRBJ2-1; 8 bases align to TRBD2. The CDR3 has 16 amino acids. Looked up from germline, CDR1 is SGDLS and CDR2 is YYNGEE. Trimming cost V 4 bases and J 1 base; bases outside gene matches: 7. CDR3 sequence: CASSPPAGASYNEQFF. The CDR3, as DNA: TGTGCCAGCAGCCCCCCAGCGGGAGCGTCCTACAATGAGCAGTTCTTC.